The 6 T cell receptor beta chains below were found in one sample sequenced in a study of blood T cell repertoires in COVID-19. Here immunoSEQ multiplex PCR was the method, and the copy in TCRdb shows in-frame clones only, minus some. Here the sample spans some 110,000 clones, 82% being singletons. Sequencing was done on a sample of peripheral blood. These receptors were collected from a woman in her 70s with acute or convalescent COVID-19.

V gene TRBV4-3 combines with J gene TRBJ1-6; D might be TRBD1 (6 bases). The germline V gene has CDR1 LGHNA and CDR2 YSLEER. The CDR3 is 15 residues long. Trimming left V 1 base short and J 10 bases short, with 14 bases between. CDR3 region: CASSQGYRENSPLHF. The CDR3 DNA reads TGCGCCAGCAGCCAAGGTTACAGGGAGAACTCACCCCTCCACTTT.

In this sample, this clone turned up a few times. The chain employs TRBV11-3 and TRBJ2-1; 10 bases agree with TRBD2. V dropped 1 base and J dropped 5; count of bases not matched to a gene: 2. CDR1 SGHNT and CDR2 YENEEA come from the germline V gene. The CDR3 is made up of 15 amino acids. The CDR3 bases are TGTGCCAGCAGCTTAGGAGCGGGGGGGGACAATGAGCAGTTCTTC. As protein: CASSLGAGGDNEQFF.

This chain uses TRBV5-5 with TRBJ1-1; TRBD1 might be the D (5 bases). CDR1 is SGHKS, CDR2 YYEKEE, per germline (reference sequence). V dropped 2 bases and J dropped 5 bases, with 10 bases sitting between them. The length of the CDR3 is 13 residues. The CDR3 sequence: CASSLQVMTEAFF. The DNA for the CDR3 is TGTGCCAGCAGCTTACAGGTAATGACTGAAGCTTTCTTT.

The chain has TRBV7-8 and TRBJ1-6; the match to TRBD1 covers 8 bases. CDR1 is SGHVS, CDR2 FQNEAQ, per germline. The CDR3 extends over 17 amino acids. The ends lost 5 bases at V and 0 bases at J; junction bases unmatched: 6. The CDR3: CASSPRTGSSYNSPLHF. The CDR3 coding sequence is TGTGCCAGCAGCCCCCGGACAGGGAGCTCCTATAATTCACCCCTCCACTTT.

The rearrangement links TRBV7-2 to TRBJ2-3; maybe TRBD1 (5 bases). CDR3 length equals 15 residues. Germline V gives CDR1 SGHTA, CDR2 FQGNSA. V was cut by 5 bases and J by 2 bases, with 14 bases left in between. The CDR3 DNA reads TGTGCCAGCAGCCCCCAAGGGGTCCCCACAGATACGCAGTATTTT. It codes for CASSPQGVPTDTQYF.

The CDR3 loop is CASSARTGGRETQYF. The CDR3 DNA is TGTGCCAGCAGTGCTAGGACAGGGGGCAGAGAGACCCAGTACTTC. The chain joins TRBV6-2 or TRBV6-3 to TRBJ2-5; 11 nucleotides agree with TRBD1. The CDR3 spans 15 residues. The V and J ends lost 5 bases and 4 bases, in that order; junction bases with no gene match: 6. Germline loops: CDR1 MNHEY, CDR2 SVGEGT.